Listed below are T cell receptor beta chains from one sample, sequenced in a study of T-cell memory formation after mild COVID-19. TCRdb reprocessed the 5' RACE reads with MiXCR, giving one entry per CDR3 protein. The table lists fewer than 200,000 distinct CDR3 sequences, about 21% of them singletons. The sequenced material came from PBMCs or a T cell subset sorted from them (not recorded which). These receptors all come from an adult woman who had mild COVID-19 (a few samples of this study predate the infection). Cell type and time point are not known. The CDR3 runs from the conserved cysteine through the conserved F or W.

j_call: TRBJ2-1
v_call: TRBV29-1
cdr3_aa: CGTSGAYNEQFF

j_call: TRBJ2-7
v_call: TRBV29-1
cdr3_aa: CSAVREGVPYEQYF

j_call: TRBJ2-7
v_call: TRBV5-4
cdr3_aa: CASSLAPSGTSGAYEQYF

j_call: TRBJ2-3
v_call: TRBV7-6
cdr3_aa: CASSFPASGISTDTQYF

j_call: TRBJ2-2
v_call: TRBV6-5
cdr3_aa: CASSSSGRTGELFF

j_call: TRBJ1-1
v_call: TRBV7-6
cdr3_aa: CASSWSGGNTEAFF

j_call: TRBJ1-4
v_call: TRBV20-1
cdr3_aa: CSARHPSPTNEKLFF

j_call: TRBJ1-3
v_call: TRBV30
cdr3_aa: CAWNSEGGTGNTIYF

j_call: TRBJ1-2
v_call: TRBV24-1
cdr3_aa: CATSDRENYGYTF

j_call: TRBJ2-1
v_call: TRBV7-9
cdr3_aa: CASSMGLAGTTYNEQFF

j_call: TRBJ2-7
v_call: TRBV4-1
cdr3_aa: CASSPSRAVYEQYF

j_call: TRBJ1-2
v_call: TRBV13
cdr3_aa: CASSFFGLGKDYGYTF

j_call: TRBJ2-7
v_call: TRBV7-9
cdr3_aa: CASSGRDMGFFYEQYF

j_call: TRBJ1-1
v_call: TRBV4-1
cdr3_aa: CASSQDTGSGAFF

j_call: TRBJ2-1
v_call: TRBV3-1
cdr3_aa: CASSYRGSNSYNEQFF

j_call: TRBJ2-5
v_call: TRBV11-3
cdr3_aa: CASRDRDREIQETQYF

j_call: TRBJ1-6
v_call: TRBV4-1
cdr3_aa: CASSQEGMLKNNSPLHF

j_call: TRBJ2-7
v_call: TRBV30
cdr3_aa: CAWSRQGWEQYF

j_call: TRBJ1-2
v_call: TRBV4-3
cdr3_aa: CASSQEGETANYGYTF

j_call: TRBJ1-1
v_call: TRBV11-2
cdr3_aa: CASSLDGWAAAVNTEAFF

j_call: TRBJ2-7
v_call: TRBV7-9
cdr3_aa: CASSPSEGISYEQYF

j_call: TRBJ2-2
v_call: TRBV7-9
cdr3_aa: CASSSPGQDNTGELFF

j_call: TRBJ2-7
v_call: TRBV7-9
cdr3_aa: CASSRWGSEQYF

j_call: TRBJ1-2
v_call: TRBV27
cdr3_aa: CASSLTQNYGYTF

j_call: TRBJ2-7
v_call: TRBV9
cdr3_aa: CASSVEGDSSYEQYF

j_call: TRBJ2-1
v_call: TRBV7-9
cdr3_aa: CASSLAEGADWNEQFF

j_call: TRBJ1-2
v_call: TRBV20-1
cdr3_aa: CSARGDRDYGYTF

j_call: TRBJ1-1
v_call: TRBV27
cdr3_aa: CASSRTGGSLLLNTEAFF

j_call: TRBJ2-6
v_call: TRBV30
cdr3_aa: CAWSPPAEGANVLTF

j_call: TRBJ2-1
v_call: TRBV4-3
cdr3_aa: CASSQDGGAIGNEQFF

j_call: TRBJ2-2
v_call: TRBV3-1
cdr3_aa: CASSQVLGLGTGELFF

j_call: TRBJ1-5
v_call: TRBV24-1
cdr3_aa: CATSDFESNQPQHF

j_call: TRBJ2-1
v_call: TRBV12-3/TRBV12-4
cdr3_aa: CASSLGTSGSDEQFF

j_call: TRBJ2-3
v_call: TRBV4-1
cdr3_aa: CASSQELWTGTDTQYF

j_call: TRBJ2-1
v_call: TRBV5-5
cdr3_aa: CASSNPPNNEQFF

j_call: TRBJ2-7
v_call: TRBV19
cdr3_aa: CASSIGWDSSEQYF

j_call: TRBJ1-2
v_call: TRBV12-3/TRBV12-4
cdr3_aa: CASSPGYLDRGGYGYTF

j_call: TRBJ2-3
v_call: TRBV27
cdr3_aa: CASSPPGVDTQYF

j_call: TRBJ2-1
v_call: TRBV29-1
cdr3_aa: CSVEGAENEQFF

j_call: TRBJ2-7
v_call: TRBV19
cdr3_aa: CASSIGVPSSYEQYF

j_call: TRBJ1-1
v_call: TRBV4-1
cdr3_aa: CASSQDAGTGATSLNTEAFF

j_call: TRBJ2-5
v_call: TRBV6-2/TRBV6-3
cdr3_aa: CASSRDAETQYF

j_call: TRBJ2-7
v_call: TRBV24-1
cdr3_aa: CATSDSKGDTYEQYF

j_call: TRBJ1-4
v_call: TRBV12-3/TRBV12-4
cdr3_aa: CASSLGVYGEKLFF

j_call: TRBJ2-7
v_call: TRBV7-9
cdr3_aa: CASSSPVGQEGEQYF

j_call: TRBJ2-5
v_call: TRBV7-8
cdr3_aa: CASSLMPAGPLQRTQYF

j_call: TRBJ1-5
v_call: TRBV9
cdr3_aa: CASSVGGSSNQPQHF

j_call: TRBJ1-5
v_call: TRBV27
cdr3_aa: CATHPGQGFQPQHF

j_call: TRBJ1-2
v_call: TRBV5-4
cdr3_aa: CASSPRQGTDGYTF

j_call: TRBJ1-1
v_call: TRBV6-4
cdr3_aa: CASSTPGGRYLLNTEAFF

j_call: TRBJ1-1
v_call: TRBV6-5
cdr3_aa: CASSYTGVGLNTEAFF